This T cell receptor beta chain was recovered during a study of Graves' ophthalmopathy and Graves' hyperthyroidism. This clonotype was detected many times. Investigators amplified TCR beta CDR3 regions from RNA transcripts. An opening RT-PCR round employed HTBI primers and preceded a second-round multiplex PCR. TCRdb ran MiXCR on the multiplex PCR reads and lists one entry per CDR3 protein. The sample lists just over 400,000 distinct CDR3 sequences, around a fifth occurring once. This CDR3 has 15 amino acids. In germline, CDR1 is MDHEN, CDR2 SYDVKM. Trimming stripped 1 base from V and 0 bases from J, with 9 bases between.

The TCR comes from a woman under 30 with stable Graves' hyperthyroidism. Sequencing was performed on peripheral blood. The gene calls are TRBV28 and TRBJ1-1; D gene uncertain. CDR3 amino acids: CASSLFRRMNTEAFF. The CDR3 nucleotides read TGTGCCAGCAGTTTATTTCGTCGGATGAACACTGAAGCTTTCTTT.